This T cell receptor beta chain was sequenced in a study of identical twins. Study-wide results and caveats: Where beta out-of-frame sequences were concerned, excess twin sharing was weaker.

The CDR3 is made up of 15 amino acids. The germline CDR1 and CDR2 sequences are DFQATT and SNEGSKA (reference sequence). This clonotype turned up a few times. Antigen: not known. The junction differs from germline at one of its ends, possibly a read error. Using its own MiXCR run on the 5' RACE reads, TCRdb lists one record per CDR3 protein. The sample contains approximately 680,000 distinct CDR3 sequences, around 7.4% of which appear only once. These data are also associated with another study on yellow fever vaccine responses in identical twins. This second report adds: A vaccine T cell response that seemed partly convergent and partly personalized was reported in twins.

The TCR was taken from a woman in her late teens or twenties in good health. The sample consisted of PBMCs. This chain connects TRBV20-1 to TRBJ2-7, with TRBD2 matching over 8 bases. CDR3 DNA: TGCAGCGCTACTTTCAGCGGGAGCAGCAGGAACGAGCAGTACTTC. Amino acid sequence: CSATFSGSSRNEQYF.